These T cell receptor beta chains were read from a single sample in a study of T-cell memory formation after mild COVID-19. MiXCR, run by TCRdb on the 5' RACE reads, gives a single entry per CDR3 protein. The data contain approximately 290,000 distinct CDR3 sequences, 15% of them seen just once; the ten biggest clones take up 22%. Sequencing was performed on PBMCs or a T cell subset sorted from them (not recorded which). Receptors originate from a man aged 18 to 30 who had mild COVID-19 (a few samples of this study predate the infection). Cell type and time point are not known. The CDR3 runs from the conserved cysteine through the conserved F or W. The D gene is left open where the match is weak.

CDR3	length	J	V	D
CASSSSDRNYGYTF	14	TRBJ1-2	TRBV7-6	.
CASTPGRTDTQYF	13	TRBJ2-3	TRBV7-2	.
CASSVEENTGELFF	14	TRBJ2-2	TRBV9	.
CASSPNVGGNTEAFF	15	TRBJ1-1	TRBV18	.
CASSIHADTQYF	12	TRBJ2-3	TRBV19	.
CSADRTQPKKTQYF	14	TRBJ2-5	TRBV20-1	.
CSAREPSQTQYF	12	TRBJ2-5	TRBV20-1	.
CASSQDGPWSTDTQYF	16	TRBJ2-3	TRBV4-2	.
CASSYSIPLRTDTQYF	16	TRBJ2-3	TRBV6-5	.
CASRDLRSGVQETQYF	16	TRBJ2-5	TRBV28	TRBD2
CASSLKGPYTQYF	13	TRBJ2-3	TRBV6-5	.
CSASGYGYTF	10	TRBJ1-2	TRBV20-1	.
CASSDRVKTQYF	12	TRBJ2-5	TRBV25-1	TRBD1
CASSLDLSGKIPSGANVLTF	20	TRBJ2-6	TRBV11-2	.
CASSFDNEQFF	11	TRBJ2-1	TRBV5-1	.